The 17 T cell receptor beta chains below were found in one sample sequenced in a study of CD8 T cells in Susac syndrome. A quantity of about 0.5 to 1 ug RNA underwent reverse transcription using random hexamers. MiXCR, applied by TCRdb to the immunoSEQ multiplex PCR reads, yields one record per CDR3 protein. Here the sample spans about 120,000 distinct CDR3 sequences, 92% being singletons. The material sequenced was CD8+ T cells from PBMCs. The receptor set was obtained from a human donor in good health.

This chain uses TRBV20-1 with TRBJ2-7; D unresolved. The CDR3 is made up of 12 amino acids. V was clipped by 5 bases and J by 2 bases, with 10 bases between them. In germline, CDR1 is DFQATT, CDR2 SNEGSKA (reference sequence). The CDR3 bases are TGCAGTGCTCCCAGTGGGACCTACGAGCAGTACTTC. The encoded protein is CSAPSGTYEQYF.

The chain joins TRBV7-9 to TRBJ1-2; D remains ambiguous. Trimming left V 1 base short and J 4 bases short, with 19 bases between. CDR3 length equals 17 residues. Germline CDR1 reads SEHNR; CDR2 reads FQNEAQ (reference sequence). The CDR3 sequence is CASSLDGQYSQIYGYTF. The DNA of the CDR3 is TGTGCCAGCAGCTTAGACGGGCAGTATAGTCAAATCTATGGCTACACCTTC.

This clonotype was counted a single time. The genes are TRBV7-2 and TRBJ1-5; 8 bases map to TRBD1. The CDR3 loop spans 15 amino acids. Germline V gene lookup returns CDR1 SGHTA and CDR2 FQGNSA. V shed 0 bases, J shed 9 bases, and the junction held 7 bases outside the gene matches. This CDR3 is CASSLATGDVWPQHF. The CDR3 bases are TGTGCCAGCAGCTTAGCGACAGGGGATGTATGGCCCCAGCATTTT.

This clonotype was found a few times. The V gene is TRBV6-2 or TRBV6-3, the J gene TRBJ2-1; possibly TRBD1 or TRBD2 for D (6 bases each). The CDR3 runs to 13 residues. Trimming shortened V by 7 bases and J by 4 bases, and 11 bases separated the two germline ends. CDR1 and CDR2 (germline): MNHEY, SVGEGT. The CDR3 coding sequence is TGTGCCAGCAAGGGGGGCAATTACAATGAGCAGTTCTTC. Its protein product is CASKGGNYNEQFF.

The rearrangement links TRBV7-9 to TRBJ2-1, with 8 bases lining up with TRBD2. The V gene end was trimmed by 6 bases and the J gene end by 0 bases; junction bases not matched to a gene: 10. The V gene's germline CDR1 is SEHNR and CDR2 FQNEAQ (reference sequence). The length of the CDR3 is 17 residues. The CDR3 spells CASSSIAGLSSYNEQFF. As DNA, the CDR3 is TGTGCCAGCAGTTCTATAGCGGGATTGAGCTCCTACAATGAGCAGTTCTTC.

This rearrangement joins TRBV20-1 to TRBJ2-5; TRBD2 matches at 7 bases. The CDR3 has 15 residues. Per germline, CDR1 DFQATT and CDR2 SNEGSKA (reference sequence). Trimming cost V 5 bases and J 2 bases; bases outside gene matches: 11. In DNA form, the CDR3 reads TGCAGTGCTTACGGGGCTAGCGGAGAGCAAGAGACCCAGTACTTC. Protein: CSAYGASGEQETQYF.

The chain employs TRBV2 and TRBJ1-1, with D maybe TRBD1 (5 bases). The V and J ends lost 2 bases and 1 base respectively, with 14 bases between them. This CDR3 region has 16 residues. Germline V gene data show CDR1 as SNHLY and CDR2 as FYNNEI. The CDR3 bases are TGTGCCAGCAGTGAACACGGGGGACCTACGAACACTGAAGCTTTCTTT. Its translation is CASSEHGGPTNTEAFF.

The chain employs TRBV12-3 or TRBV12-4 and TRBJ1-4; a weak D match, TRBD1 (6 bases). This CDR3 has 14 amino acids. V lost 3 bases and J 8 bases, leaving 13 bases between the germline ends. The CDR3 spells CASSFAGQGEKLFF. The CDR3 DNA sequence: TGTGCCAGCAGTTTTGCGGGTCAGGGGGAAAAACTGTTTTTT.

This clonotype came up once. The rearrangement joins TRBV25-1 to TRBJ2-1; the D is unclear. The germline V gene encodes CDR1 MGHDK and CDR2 SYGVNS. The CDR3 sequence is 14 residues long. The germline V and J ends were trimmed by 2 bases and 4 bases, with 9 bases remaining between them. CDR3 sequence reads: CASSEPESYNEQFF. CDR3 DNA sequence: TGTGCCAGCAGTGAACCCGAGAGTTACAATGAGCAGTTCTTC.

The genes are TRBV19 and TRBJ1-1; D not resolved. Looked up from germline, CDR1 is LNHDA and CDR2 is SQIVND (reference sequence). This CDR3 contains 14 residues. The germline V and J ends were trimmed by 1 base and 10 bases, with 16 bases remaining between them. The DNA of the CDR3 is TGTGCCAGTAGTATAGCTTTTGACGGGTCTTCAGCTTTCTTT. Translating gives CASSIAFDGSSAFF.

J is TRBJ2-4 and V is TRBV29-1; 8 bases map to TRBD1. The CDR3 loop spans 12 amino acids. Per the germline V gene, CDR1 is SQVTM and CDR2 is ANQGSEA. Trimming at V came to 5 bases and at J to 8 bases, leaving 5 bases not matched to a gene. CDR3 sequence reads: CSVLDRGDIQYF. The CDR3 DNA follows: TGCAGCGTTCTCGACAGGGGAGACATTCAGTACTTC. The complete variable domain, with remaining parts taken from reference TRBV29-1 and TRBJ2-4, reads SAVISQKPSRDICQRGTSLTIQCQVDSQVTMMFWYRQQPGQSLTLIATANQGSEATYESGFVIDKFPISRPNLTFSTLTVSNMSPEDSSIYLCSVLDRGDIQYFGAGTRLSVL.

The gene calls are TRBV5-1 and TRBJ2-5, with 9 bases fitting TRBD2. Germline CDR1 reads SGHRS; CDR2 reads YFSETQ. J gave up 3 bases and V 4 bases, and 19 bases lay outside the gene matches. The CDR3 loop spans 19 amino acids. The CDR3 protein is CASSPRGLREGRGEETQYF. CDR3 nucleotide sequence: TGCGCCAGCAGCCCCCGCGGGTTGCGGGAGGGCCGAGGGGAAGAGACCCAGTACTTC.

CDR3 amino acids: CASSLVFRTGVNTEAFF. The CDR3 DNA is TGTGCCAGCAGCTTGGTTTTCAGGACAGGAGTGAACACTGAAGCTTTCTTT. The chain carries TRBV13 and TRBJ1-1, with 7 bases matching TRBD1. The CDR3 sequence is 17 residues long. V lost 3 bases, J lost 0 bases, and 10 bases stayed unmatched. Germline V gene lookup returns CDR1 PRHDT and CDR2 FYEKMQ (reference sequence). Full variable domain (remainder filled in from reference TRBV13 and TRBJ1-1): AAGVIQSPRHLIKEKRETATLKCYPIPRHDTVYWYQQGPGQDPQFLISFYEKMQSDKGSIPDRFSAQQFSDYHSELNMSSLELGDSALYFCASSLVFRTGVNTEAFFGQGTRLTVV.

This rearrangement joins TRBV18 to TRBJ2-1; 7 nucleotides line up with TRBD2. The germline CDR1 and CDR2 sequences are KGHSH and LQKENI. Trimming at V came to 1 base and at J to 5 bases, leaving 11 bases not matched to a gene. The CDR3 length is 17 residues. The CDR3 bases are TGTGCCAGCTCACCACTGGGAACAGCGGGGAGAAACAATGAGCAGTTCTTC. As protein: CASSPLGTAGRNNEQFF.

This chain connects TRBV28 to TRBJ2-7; perhaps TRBD2 as D (6 bases). The CDR3 loop spans 15 amino acids. Trimming left V 5 bases short and J 2 bases short, with 16 bases between. CDR1 is MDHEN and CDR2 is SYDVKM in the germline V gene. Here the CDR3 reads CASSTSGEGTYEQYF. The DNA for the CDR3 is TGTGCCAGCAGTACCTCGGGGGAAGGGACCTACGAGCAGTACTTC.

This chain uses TRBV19 with TRBJ2-6; a possible D gene is TRBD2 (5 bases). Germline values: CDR1 LNHDA, CDR2 SQIVND (reference sequence). V was clipped by 4 bases and J by 0 bases, with 13 bases between them. The CDR3 runs 17 residues. The CDR3 bases are TGTGCCAGTAGTAACTCAGGCGGGTACTCTGGGGCCAACGTCCTGACTTTC. Translating gives CASSNSGGYSGANVLTF.

V usage is TRBV15 and J usage is TRBJ2-5; D gene unclear. With 4 bases removed from V and 4 bases from J, the gap between germline ends came to 7 bases. From germline, CDR1 is LNHNV and CDR2 YYDKDF (reference sequence). This CDR3 has 12 amino acids. The chain's CDR3 is CATSIGLETQYF. The CDR3 DNA reads TGTGCCACCAGCATAGGGCTAGAGACCCAGTACTTC.